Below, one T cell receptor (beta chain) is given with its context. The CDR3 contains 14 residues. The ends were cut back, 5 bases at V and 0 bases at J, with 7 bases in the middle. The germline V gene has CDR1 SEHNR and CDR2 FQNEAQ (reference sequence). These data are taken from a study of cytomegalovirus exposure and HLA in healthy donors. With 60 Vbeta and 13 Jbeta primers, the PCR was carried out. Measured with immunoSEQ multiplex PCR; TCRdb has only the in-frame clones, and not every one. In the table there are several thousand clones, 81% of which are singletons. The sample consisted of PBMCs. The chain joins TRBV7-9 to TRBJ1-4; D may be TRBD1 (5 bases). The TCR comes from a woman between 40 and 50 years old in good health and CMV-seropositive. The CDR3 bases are TGTGCCAGCAGCGCAGGGTCAACTAATGAAAAACTGTTTTTT. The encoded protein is CASSAGSTNEKLFF.